This T cell receptor beta chain is from a study of blood T cell repertoires in COVID-19. Background on the study: Italy, Spain and the United States were the sources of the convalescent and acute COVID-19 samples. The analysed material was cDNA or gDNA that came from T cells, B-cell-depleted T cells, or PBMCs.

Per the germline V gene, CDR1 is MNHEY and CDR2 is SVGEGT. The ends were cut back, 5 bases at V and 5 bases at J, with 12 bases in the middle. The CDR3 length is 13 residues. Per the study methods: Amplification of reference gene primers provided the estimated nucleated cell counts. Sequencing used immunoSEQ multiplex PCR; TCRdb keeps in-frame clones, though not all of them. That table furnishes V, J and clone size, whereas the DNA furnished D and trimming. The sample consists of 80,000 or so clones, approximately 86% of them appearing once. The sample was peripheral blood. The clonotype comes from a human donor in a cohort sampled during active COVID-19. The chain couples TRBV6-2 or TRBV6-3 to TRBJ1-1; no reliable D call. The CDR3 loop is CASSRLYGTEAFF. In nucleotides, the CDR3 is TGTGCCAGCAGTCGCCTTTACGGGACTGAAGCTTTCTTT.